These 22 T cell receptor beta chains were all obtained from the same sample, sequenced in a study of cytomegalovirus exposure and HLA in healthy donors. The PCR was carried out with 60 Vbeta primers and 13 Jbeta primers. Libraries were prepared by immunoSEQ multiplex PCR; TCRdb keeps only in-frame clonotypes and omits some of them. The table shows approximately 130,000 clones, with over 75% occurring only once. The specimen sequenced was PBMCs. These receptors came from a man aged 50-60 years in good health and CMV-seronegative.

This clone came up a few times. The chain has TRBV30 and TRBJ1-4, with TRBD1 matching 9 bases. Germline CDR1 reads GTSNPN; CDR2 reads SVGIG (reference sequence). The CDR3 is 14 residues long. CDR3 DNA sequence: TGTGTCCTCGGGACAGGGACGAATAGGGAAAAACTGTTTTTT. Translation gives CVLGTGTNREKLFF.

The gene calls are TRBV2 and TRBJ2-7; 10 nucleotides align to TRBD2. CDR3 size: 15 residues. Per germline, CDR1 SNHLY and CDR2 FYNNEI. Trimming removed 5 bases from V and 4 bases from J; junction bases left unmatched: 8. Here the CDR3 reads CASSPLTSGIYEQYF. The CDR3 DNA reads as TGTGCCAGCAGTCCCTTAACTAGCGGGATTTACGAGCAGTACTTC.

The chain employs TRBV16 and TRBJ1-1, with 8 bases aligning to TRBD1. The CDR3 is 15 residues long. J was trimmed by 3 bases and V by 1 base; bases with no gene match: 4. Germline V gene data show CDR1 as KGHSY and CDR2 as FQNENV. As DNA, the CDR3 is TGTGCCAGCAGCCAATTTCAGGGGGCGGACACTGAAGCTTTCTTT. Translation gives CASSQFQGADTEAFF.

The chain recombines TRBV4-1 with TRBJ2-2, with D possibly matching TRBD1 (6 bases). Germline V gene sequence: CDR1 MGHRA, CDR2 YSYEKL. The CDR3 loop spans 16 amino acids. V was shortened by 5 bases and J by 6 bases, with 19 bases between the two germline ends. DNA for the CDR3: TGCGCCAGCAGCAGACGGGACACTGGATTGGCCGGGGAGCTGTTTTTT. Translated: CASSRRDTGLAGELFF.

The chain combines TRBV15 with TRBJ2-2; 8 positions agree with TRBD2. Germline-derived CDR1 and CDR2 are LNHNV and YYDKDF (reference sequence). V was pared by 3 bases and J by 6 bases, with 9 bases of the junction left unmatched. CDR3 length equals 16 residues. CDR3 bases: TGTGCCACCAGCAGCCGCCGGACTAGCAACGCCGGGGAGCTGTTTTTT. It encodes CATSSRRTSNAGELFF. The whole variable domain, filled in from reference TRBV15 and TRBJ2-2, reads DAMVIQNPRYQVTQFGKPVTLSCSQTLNHNVMYWYQQKSSQAPKLLFHYYDKDFNNEADTPDNFQSRRPNTSFCFLDIRSPGLGDTAMYLCATSSRRTSNAGELFFGEGSRLTVL.

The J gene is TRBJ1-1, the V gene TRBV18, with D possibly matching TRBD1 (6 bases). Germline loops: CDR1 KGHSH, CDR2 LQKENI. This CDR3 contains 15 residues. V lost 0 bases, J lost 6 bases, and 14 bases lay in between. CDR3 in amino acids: CASSPPQGLSAEAFF. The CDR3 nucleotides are TGTGCCAGCTCACCACCGCAGGGGTTGAGCGCTGAAGCTTTCTTT.

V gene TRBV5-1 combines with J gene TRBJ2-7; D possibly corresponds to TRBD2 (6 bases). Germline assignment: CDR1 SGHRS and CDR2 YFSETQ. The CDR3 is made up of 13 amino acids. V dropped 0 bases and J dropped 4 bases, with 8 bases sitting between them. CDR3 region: CASSLASGYEQYF. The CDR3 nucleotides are TGCGCCAGCAGCTTGGCCAGCGGGTACGAGCAGTACTTC.

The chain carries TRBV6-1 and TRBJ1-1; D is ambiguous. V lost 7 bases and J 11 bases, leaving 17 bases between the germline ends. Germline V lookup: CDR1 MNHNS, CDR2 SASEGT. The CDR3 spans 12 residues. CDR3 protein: CASNDGARRAFF. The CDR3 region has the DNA TGTGCCAGCAACGACGGAGCTAGGAGGGCTTTCTTT.

The chain's CDR3 is CASSRTGLAETQYF. The CDR3 DNA is TGTGCCAGCAGTAGAACAGGGCTCGCGGAGACCCAGTACTTC. The chain recombines TRBV6-5 with TRBJ2-5; D is perhaps TRBD1 (6 bases). The germline V gene has CDR1 MNHEY and CDR2 SVGAGI. CDR3 size: 14 residues. Trimming shortened V by 5 bases and J by 5 bases, and 15 bases separated the two germline ends.

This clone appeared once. CDR3 amino acids: CASSWSFDNQPQHF. Here the CDR3 DNA reads TGTGCCAGCAGTTGGAGTTTCGACAATCAGCCCCAGCATTTT. This chain uses TRBV28 with TRBJ1-5; D gene uncertain. V lost 4 bases and J lost 3, with 10 bases in between. Germline V gives CDR1 MDHEN, CDR2 SYDVKM. The CDR3 covers 14 residues. Full variable domain (outside the CDR3, taken from reference TRBV28 and TRBJ1-5): DVKVTQSSRYLVKRTGEKVFLECVQDMDHENMFWYRQDPGLGLRLIYFSYDVKMKEKGDIPEGYSVSREKKERFSLILESASTNQTSMYLCASSWSFDNQPQHFGDGTRLSIL.

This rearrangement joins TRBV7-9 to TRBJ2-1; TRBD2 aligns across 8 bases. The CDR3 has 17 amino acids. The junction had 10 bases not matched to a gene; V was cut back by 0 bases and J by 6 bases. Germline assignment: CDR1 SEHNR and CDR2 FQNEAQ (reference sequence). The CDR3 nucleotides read TGTGCCAGCAGCTTAGCGTCCCCGGGACTAGTCATCAATGAGCAGTTCTTC. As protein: CASSLASPGLVINEQFF.

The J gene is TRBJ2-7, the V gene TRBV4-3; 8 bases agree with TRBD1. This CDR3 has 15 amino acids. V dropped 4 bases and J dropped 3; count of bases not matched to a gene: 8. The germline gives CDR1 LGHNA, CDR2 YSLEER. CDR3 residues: CASSLRDRPVYEQYF. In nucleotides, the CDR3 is TGCGCCAGCAGCCTTCGGGACAGGCCGGTCTACGAGCAGTACTTC.

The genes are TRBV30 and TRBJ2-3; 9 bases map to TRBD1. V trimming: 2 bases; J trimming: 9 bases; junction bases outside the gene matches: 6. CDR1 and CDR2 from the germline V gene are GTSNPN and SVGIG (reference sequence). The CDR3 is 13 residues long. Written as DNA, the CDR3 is TGTGCCTGGAGTACACAGGGGGCGAGAACGCAGTATTTT. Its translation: CAWSTQGARTQYF.

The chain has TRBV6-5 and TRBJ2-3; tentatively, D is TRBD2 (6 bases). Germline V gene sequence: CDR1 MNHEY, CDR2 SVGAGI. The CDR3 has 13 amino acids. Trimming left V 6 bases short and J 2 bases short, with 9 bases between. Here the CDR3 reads CASRRELTDTQYF. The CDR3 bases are TGTGCCAGCAGACGGGAGCTCACAGATACGCAGTATTTT.

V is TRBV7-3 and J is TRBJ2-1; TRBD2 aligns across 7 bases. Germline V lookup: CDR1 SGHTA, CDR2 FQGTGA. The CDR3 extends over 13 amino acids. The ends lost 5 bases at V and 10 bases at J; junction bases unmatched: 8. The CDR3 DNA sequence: TGTGCCAGCAGCCCTCAGCGGGGTTGGGAGCAGTTCTTC. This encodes CASSPQRGWEQFF.

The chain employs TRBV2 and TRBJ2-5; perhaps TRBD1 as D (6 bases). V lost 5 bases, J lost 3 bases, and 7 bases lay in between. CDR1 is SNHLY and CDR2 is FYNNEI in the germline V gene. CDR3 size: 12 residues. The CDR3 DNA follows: TGTGCCAGCAGTCACAGGGAAGAGACCCAGTACTTC. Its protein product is CASSHREETQYF.

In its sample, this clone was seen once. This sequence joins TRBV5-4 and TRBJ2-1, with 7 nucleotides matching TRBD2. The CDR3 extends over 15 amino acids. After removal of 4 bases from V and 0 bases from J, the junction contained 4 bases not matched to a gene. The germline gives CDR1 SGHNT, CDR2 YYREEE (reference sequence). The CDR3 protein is CASSLAVSSYNEQFF. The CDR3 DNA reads TGTGCCAGCAGCCTAGCGGTCAGCTCCTACAATGAGCAGTTCTTC.

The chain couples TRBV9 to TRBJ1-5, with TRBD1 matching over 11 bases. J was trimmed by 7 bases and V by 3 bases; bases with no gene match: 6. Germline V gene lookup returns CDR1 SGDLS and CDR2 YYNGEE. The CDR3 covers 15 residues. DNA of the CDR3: TGTGCCAGCAGCGCCGGGACAGGGGGGGAGCAGCCCCAGCATTTT. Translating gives CASSAGTGGEQPQHF.

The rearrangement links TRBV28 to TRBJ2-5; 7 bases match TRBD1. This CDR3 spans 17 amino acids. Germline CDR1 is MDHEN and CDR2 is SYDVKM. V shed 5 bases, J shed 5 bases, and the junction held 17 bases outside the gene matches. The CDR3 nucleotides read TGTGCCAGCAGTCCCCACCTCTCACAGGGGATCAGGGAGACCCAGTACTTC. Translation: CASSPHLSQGIRETQYF.

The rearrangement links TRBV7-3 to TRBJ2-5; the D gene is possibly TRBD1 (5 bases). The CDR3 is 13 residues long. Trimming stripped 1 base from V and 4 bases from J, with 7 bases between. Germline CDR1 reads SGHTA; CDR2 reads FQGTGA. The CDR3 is CASSLMQGETQYF. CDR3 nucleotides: TGTGCCAGCAGCTTAATGCAGGGAGAGACCCAGTACTTC.

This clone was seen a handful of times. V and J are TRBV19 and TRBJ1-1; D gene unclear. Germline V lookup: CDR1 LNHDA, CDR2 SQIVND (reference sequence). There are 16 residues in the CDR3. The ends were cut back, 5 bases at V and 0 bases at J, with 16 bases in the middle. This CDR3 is CASSPHPQLMNTEAFF. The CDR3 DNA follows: TGTGCCAGTAGTCCTCACCCACAGTTGATGAACACTGAAGCTTTCTTT.

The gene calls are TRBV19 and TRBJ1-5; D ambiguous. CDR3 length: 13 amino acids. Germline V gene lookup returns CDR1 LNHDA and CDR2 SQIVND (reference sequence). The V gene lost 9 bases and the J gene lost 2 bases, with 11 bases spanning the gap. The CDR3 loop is CASRLTRNQPQHF. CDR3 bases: TGTGCCAGCAGACTGACTCGCAATCAGCCCCAGCATTTT.